This note documents a single T cell receptor beta chain sequence. A few counts support this clone. This receptor's antigen is unknown. No base quality values were provided; no much bigger clone lies one nucleotide off. The CDR3 covers 15 residues, taking in both the cysteine and the phenylalanine. Only the CDR3 DNA is retained, 45 bases long and in frame from the first base. V is clipped by 6 bases and J by 0 bases, and the sequence between their germline boundaries is 13 bases long. The germline V gene supplies CDR1 MNHNS and CDR2 SASEGT. The transplants used related donors with nonmyeloablative bone marrow transplantation, and mixed chimerism in the human trials was transient. Unstimulated Tregs (CD4+CD25+CD127-), CD4+ non-Tregs (CD4+CD25-), CD4 and CD8 cells were FACS-sorted from thawed PBMCs. The patients were a few recipients of combined kidney and bone marrow transplants from the ITN036ST trial, and samples were available only for these trial subjects. Healthy control blood was separated into PBMCs by Ficoll density gradient and cryopreserved, and patient PBMCs were collected both before and after transplant.

This entry belongs to a study of Tregs in tolerant kidney transplant recipients (dated by TCRdb to 2018 to 2020). For the study in its entirety: Before combined kidney and bone marrow transplantation, this study identified donor-specific regulatory T cells using TCRbeta sequencing and then followed those same cells after transplant. Points the paper makes about the study in general: The study was constrained by small patient numbers, and validation of the findings is required in larger populations and under other immunosuppression protocols. Expanding Tregs with activated donor B cells appeared to identify the most biologically relevant and donor-specific TCRbeta repertoire. Biological reproducibility was not directly addressed, though technical replication error appeared minimal. For some patients, the PCR primers changed as time went on, which meant samples from those patients could not be compared with one another at the nucleotide level. Donor-specific Treg expansion exceeded global Treg expansion in tolerant patients, suggesting antigen-driven rather than nonspecific expansion.

Genomic DNA was extracted from sorted cells with the QIAGEN DNeasy Blood and Tissue Kit for TCRbeta CDR3 sequencing. High-throughput TCRbeta CDR3 sequencing, including PCR amplification with bias correction and internal controls, was performed commercially through immunoSEQ. From the authors' description of their analysis: Unique productive TCRbeta sequences were defined by CDR3 nucleotide sequence where primers matched, otherwise by CDR3 amino acid sequence with Vbeta and Jbeta genes. To correct sorting error, sequences shared between sorted populations at a frequency ratio of 2:1 or less were removed; the rest were assigned to the higher population. A sequence was defined as donor-reactive if the sequence was expanded at least 5-fold in CFSE-low cells compared with unstimulated cells and had a frequency of at least 0.01% in CFSE-low cells. Jensen-Shannon divergence, calculated on the top 100 TCRbeta sequences ranked by frequency, was used to quantify repertoire divergence. For any sample with multiple sequencing runs, sorting error was corrected in each run separately before the runs were pooled. The immuneACCESS repertoire file appears here via TCRdb, limited to in-frame rearrangements. These files lack a portion of the clones; in checked studies, under half of the deficit traces to unresolved V genes, and the cause of the others is not known. The V and J calls and clone size are taken from that table; D and trimming were inferred from the DNA. Within this sample are tens of thousands of clones, with roughly nine tenths of them counted one time only. Roughly 1.5% of the sample is in the top ten clones.

This receptor was identified in a human patient who received a combined kidney and bone marrow transplant. In transplant recipients, some T cells may be of donor rather than host origin. The starting material was CD4+ T cells from blood (PBMCs), obtained 24 months after the transplant. The chain uses TRBV6-1 and TRBJ2-3; matching of 6 bases hints at TRBD2 as the D gene. The CDR3 sequence is CASRREPASTDTQYF. The bases are TGTGCCAGCAGGCGGGAACCCGCAAGCACAGATACGCAGTATTTT.